This T cell receptor beta chain was identified during a study of blood T cell repertoires in COVID-19. The overall study: The origin of the acute and convalescent COVID-19 samples was the United States, Italy and Spain. PBMCs, B-cell-depleted T cells, or T cells provided the cDNA or gDNA that made up the material.

Between the trimmed V and J ends, which lost 3 bases and 0 bases, there was a span of 11 bases. This CDR3 comprises 15 residues. Germline-derived CDR1 and CDR2 are MNHNS and SASEGT. Per the study methods: By means of reference gene primer amplification, nucleated cell counts were estimated. The repertoire was sequenced with immunoSEQ multiplex PCR; TCRdb's copy has only in-frame clones and lacks some. V and J calls and clone size are copied from that table; D and trimming were computed from the DNA. The sample holds 100,000 or so clones, over 80% seen once. Sample: peripheral blood. The clonotype comes from a man between 65 and 85 years old with active or convalescent COVID-19. The chain is built from TRBV6-1 and TRBJ1-1; D not certain. The CDR3 protein is CASSDSQIMNTEAFF. CDR3 nucleotides: TGTGCCAGCAGTGATTCCCAGATCATGAACACTGAAGCTTTCTTT.